This TCR beta chain was sequenced for a study of T cell responses to AZD1222 COVID-19 vaccine. General study findings and limits: The donors showed a predominance of white British ancestry and of females, with possible underestimation of clonal diversity. The study identified only five to seven AZD1222 recipients as seropositive at baseline. Spike-specific TCR breadth and depth went up after people got two AZD1222 doses.

Germline V gives CDR1 LNHNV, CDR2 YYDKDF (reference sequence). Germline trimming cut 0 bases from V and 0 bases from J; bases unmatched to any gene: 17. The length of the CDR3 is 20 residues. Clones were sequenced by immunoSEQ multiplex PCR, and TCRdb holds only the in-frame ones, with some missing. The sample includes approximately 190,000 clones, about 92% seen only once; the top ten take about 3.5%. Remarks on this clone: The antigen is not known.

Sample: peripheral blood, taken 28 days after the second dose of the MenACWY control vaccine. The TCR comes from an adult who received the MenACWY meningococcal vaccine as a control. V usage is TRBV15 and J usage is TRBJ2-7; 7 bases are shared with TRBD1. CDR3 DNA sequence: TGTGCCACCAGCAGAGATATCGGGACAGCACTTAACCCTAGCTCCTACGAGCAGTACTTC. Its protein is CATSRDIGTALNPSSYEQYF.